These 14 T cell receptor beta chains originate from one sample sequenced in a study of blood T cell repertoires in COVID-19. The protocol was immunoSEQ multiplex PCR, while the TCRdb copy is restricted to in-frame clones and leaves out a portion. The data hold 250,000 to 300,000 clones, with around 88% observed a single time. Material: PBMCs or T cells enriched from blood (not recorded which). All receptors come from a man aged 35-49 years who had recovered from COVID-19.

The V call is TRBV18, the J call TRBJ2-1, with 11 bases aligning to TRBD2. Germline V gene data show CDR1 as KGHSH and CDR2 as LQKENI. There are 15 residues in the CDR3. With V trimmed by 0 bases and J by 8 bases, 3 bases remained unmatched. For the CDR3, the DNA is TGTGCCAGCTCACCACCTACTAGCGGGAGCGATGAGCAGTTCTTC. The encoded protein is CASSPPTSGSDEQFF.

The chain combines TRBV6-5 with TRBJ2-3, with D possibly matching TRBD1 (6 bases). The V end was cut by 4 bases, the J end by 4 bases, with 12 bases between. Germline assignment: CDR1 MNHEY and CDR2 SVGAGI. The CDR3 consists of 14 residues. CDR3 in DNA: TGTGCCAGCAGTTTACAGGGAAACGCAGATACGCAGTATTTT. Protein sequence: CASSLQGNADTQYF.

This rearrangement joins TRBV7-6 to TRBJ1-6, with TRBD1 matching over 8 bases. There are 16 residues in the CDR3. The trim removed 5 bases at V and 0 bases at J, leaving 3 bases unmatched. Germline-derived CDR1 and CDR2 are SGHVS and FNYEAQ. CDR3 sequence: CASSRDRGSYNSPLHF. The CDR3 DNA is TGTGCCAGCAGCAGAGACAGGGGCTCCTATAATTCACCCCTCCACTTT. Combining the CDR3 with reference TRBV7-6 and TRBJ1-6 gives the whole variable domain GAGVSQSPRYKVTKRGQDVALRCDPISGHVSLYWYRQALGQGPEFLTYFNYEAQQDKSGLPNDRFSAERPEGSISTLTIQRTEQRDSAMYRCASSRDRGSYNSPLHFGNGTRLTVT.

The rearrangement links TRBV5-8 to TRBJ2-7, with D possibly being TRBD1 (6 bases). Germline V CDR1 and CDR2: SGHTS, YDEGEE. With 4 bases removed from V and 4 bases from J, the gap between germline ends came to 12 bases. The CDR3 is 13 amino acids. The CDR3 protein is CASSNSGVYEQYF. The DNA of the CDR3 is TGTGCCAGCAGCAATTCAGGGGTTTACGAGCAGTACTTC.

The gene calls are TRBV7-6 and TRBJ2-5; 7 bases line up with TRBD2. With 0 bases clipped from V and 3 bases from J, the junction kept 4 bases outside the gene matches. The CDR3 sequence is 15 residues long. Germline values: CDR1 SGHVS, CDR2 FNYEAQ. CDR3 loop: CASSLAGTNKETQYF. CDR3 coding DNA: TGTGCCAGCAGCTTAGCTGGGACTAATAAAGAGACCCAGTACTTC.

V and J are TRBV23-1 and TRBJ2-2; 8 bases map to TRBD2. TRBV23-1 is labeled an ORF, and its function is uncertain. This CDR3 spans 18 amino acids. The trim removed 0 bases at V and 3 bases at J, leaving 9 bases unmatched. The CDR3 is CASSQSASGSQDTGELFF. Written as DNA, the CDR3 is TGCGCCAGCAGTCAATCTGCCAGCGGGAGTCAAGACACCGGGGAGCTGTTTTTT.

This clone appeared many times. The gene calls are TRBV6-4 and TRBJ1-5, with 8 bases aligning to TRBD1. The CDR3 contains 15 residues. Trimming removed 3 bases from V and 9 bases from J; junction bases left unmatched: 10. Germline V gene lookup returns CDR1 MRHNA and CDR2 SNTAGT. Here the CDR3 reads CASSESPDRDAPQHF. The DNA of the CDR3 is TGTGCCAGCAGTGAGTCCCCGGACAGGGATGCGCCCCAGCATTTT.

The chain links TRBV2 to TRBJ1-5; maybe TRBD1 (5 bases). This CDR3 has 14 amino acids. The V gene's germline CDR1 is SNHLY and CDR2 FYNNEI. Trimming took off 7 bases at V and 3 bases at J, with 13 bases between the two ends. CDR3 sequence reads: CASTSTGPNQPQHF. The CDR3 DNA sequence: TGTGCCAGCACTTCAACAGGCCCCAATCAGCCCCAGCATTTT.

The gene calls are TRBV9 and TRBJ2-3; TRBD2 aligns across 11 bases. CDR1 SGDLS and CDR2 YYNGEE come from the germline V gene. V dropped 0 bases and J dropped 2; count of bases not matched to a gene: 14. CDR3 length equals 20 residues. CDR3 DNA sequence: TGTGCCAGCAGCGTAGATGGTGGGGTTAGCGGGAGGGCTAACACAGATACGCAGTATTTT. It translates to CASSVDGGVSGRANTDTQYF. The full variable domain, with the rest looked up from reference TRBV9 and TRBJ2-3, is DSGVTQTPKHLITATGQRVTLRCSPRSGDLSVYWYQQSLDQGLQFLIQYYNGEERAKGNILERFSAQQFPDLHSELNLSSLELGDSALYFCASSVDGGVSGRANTDTQYFGPGTRLTVL.

The V gene is TRBV7-9, the J gene TRBJ1-2; D is uncertain. V was trimmed by 3 bases and J by 3 bases, leaving 14 bases between them. Looked up from germline, CDR1 is SEHNR and CDR2 is FQNEAQ (reference sequence). CDR3 length: 15 residues. CDR3 nucleotides: TGTGCCAGCAGCTTGGCCCAGCGACGGGACTATGGCTACACCTTC. Amino acids: CASSLAQRRDYGYTF. The complete variable domain, with remaining parts taken from reference TRBV7-9 and TRBJ1-2, reads DTGVSQNPRHKITKRGQNVTFRCDPISEHNRLYWYRQTLGQGPEFLTYFQNEAQLEKSRLLSDRFSAERPKGSFSTLEIQRTEQGDSAMYLCASSLAQRRDYGYTFGSGTRLTVV.

This clone was observed once. CDR3 in amino acids: CASSAGTGATGELFF. For the CDR3, the DNA is TGTGCCAGCAGCGCGGGGACAGGGGCCACCGGGGAGCTGTTTTTT. V and J are TRBV5-6 and TRBJ2-2; TRBD1 aligns across 10 bases. CDR3 size: 15 residues. With 4 bases clipped from V and 4 bases from J, the junction kept 4 bases outside the gene matches. Germline V gene lookup returns CDR1 SGHDT and CDR2 YYEEEE.

V and J are TRBV3-1 (or the pseudogene TRBV3-2) and TRBJ1-1; TRBD1 might be the D (6 bases). The germline V gene has CDR1 LGHDT and CDR2 YNNKEL (reference sequence). The CDR3 spans 16 residues. The V and J ends lost 3 bases and 0 bases respectively, with 14 bases between them. This chain's CDR3 is CASSHLPRGLNTEAFF. CDR3 DNA sequence: TGTGCCAGCAGCCACCTACCCAGGGGATTGAACACTGAAGCTTTCTTT.

The V gene is TRBV3-1 (or the pseudogene TRBV3-2), the J gene TRBJ1-2, with D possibly being TRBD1 (5 bases). The CDR3 has 16 residues. Germline CDR1 is LGHDT and CDR2 is YNNKEL (reference sequence). V was clipped by 2 bases and J by 8 bases, with 21 bases between them. The CDR3 nucleotides read TGTGCCAGCAGCCAACAGGCGGGGCACCAGGTCGGGGGCTACACCTTC. This codes for CASSQQAGHQVGGYTF.

The rearrangement links TRBV27 to TRBJ2-6; D is unresolved. V gave up 4 bases and J gave up 0 bases, with 4 bases separating them. The germline V gene encodes CDR1 MNHEY and CDR2 SMNVEV (reference sequence). The length of the CDR3 is 14 residues. The DNA for the CDR3 is TGTGCCAGCAGTTCCGTCTCTGGGGCCAACGTCCTGACTTTC. Residues: CASSSVSGANVLTF. Variable domain in full (rest from reference TRBV27 and TRBJ2-6): EAQVTQNPRYLITVTGKKLTVTCSQNMNHEYMSWYRQDPGLGLRQIYYSMNVEVTDKGDVPEGYKVSRKEKRNFPLILESPSPNQTSLYFCASSSVSGANVLTFGAGSRLTVL.